What follows are 17 T cell receptor beta chains derived from one specimen sequenced in a study of CD8 T cells in ankylosing spondylitis. MiXCR, applied by TCRdb to the 5' RACE reads, yields one record per CDR3 protein. The sample yields a few hundred thousand distinct CDR3 sequences, 9.5% to 15% seen once. Study conclusions and caveats: For ankylosing spondylitis blood, a TCR beta motif of fewer than 10 highly homologous variants appeared characteristic.

The antigens of these receptors remain unknown. The sample consisted of blood, either unsorted or a sorted T cell fraction (not recorded which). The receptors originated from a male donor with ankylosing spondylitis.

This chain joins TRBV10-3 and TRBJ2-1; possibly TRBD1 for D (6 bases). V was pared by 6 bases and J by 2 bases, with 20 bases between. Germline values: CDR1 ENHRY, CDR2 SYGVKD. This CDR3 spans 17 amino acids. CDR3 in amino acids: CAISGEPRGKPYNEQFF. DNA of the CDR3: TGTGCCATCAGCGGGGAACCCAGGGGTAAACCCTACAATGAGCAGTTCTTC.

The chain uses TRBV3-1 and TRBJ2-5; D gene uncertain. V dropped 4 bases and J dropped 5 bases, with 11 bases sitting between them. The CDR3 sequence is 13 residues long. Per the germline V gene, CDR1 is LGHDT and CDR2 is YNNKEL (reference sequence). Written as DNA, the CDR3 is TGTGCCAGCAGCCGGCCAGGTGGGGAGACCCAGTACTTC. Protein product: CASSRPGGETQYF.

The chain is built from TRBV10-3 and TRBJ2-7; 9 nucleotides match TRBD2. The CDR3 spans 13 residues. The V gene's germline CDR1 is ENHRY and CDR2 SYGVKD. V lost 4 bases, J lost 2 bases, and 0 bases stayed unmatched. CDR3 protein: CAISASGTYEQYF. CDR3 DNA: TGTGCCATCAGTGCTAGCGGGACCTACGAGCAGTACTTC.

This chain connects TRBV7-9 to TRBJ1-1; the match to TRBD1 covers 10 bases. Germline V gives CDR1 SEHNR, CDR2 FQNEAQ (reference sequence). The CDR3 loop spans 15 amino acids. Losses at the gene ends were 4 bases for V and 4 bases for J; bases not matched to a gene: 6. CDR3 DNA: TGTGCCAGCAGCTCCCCCTGGACAGGGGGCACTGAAGCTTTCTTT. As protein: CASSSPWTGGTEAFF.

This clonotype was picked up many times. This rearrangement joins TRBV29-1 to TRBJ2-5; the D is unclear. The CDR3 loop spans 10 amino acids. Germline V gene data show CDR1 as SQVTM and CDR2 as ANQGSEA. The CDR3 DNA reads as TGCAGTTTCCGTACGGAGACCCAGTACTTC. Residues: CSFRTETQYF.

The chain combines TRBV10-3 with TRBJ1-1; no definite D call. The germline CDR1 and CDR2 sequences are ENHRY and SYGVKD. Trimming left V 4 bases short and J 5 bases short, with 11 bases between. The CDR3 has 13 residues. In DNA, the CDR3 is TGTGCCATCAGTGGATCCCAGAAAACTGAAGCTTTCTTT. This gives the protein CAISGSQKTEAFF.

The chain couples TRBV5-5 to TRBJ2-7, with 7 bases matching TRBD1. Germline V CDR1 and CDR2: SGHKS, YYEKEE (reference sequence). With 4 bases clipped from V and 6 bases from J, the junction kept 4 bases outside the gene matches. This CDR3 spans 12 amino acids. CDR3 bases: TGTGCCAGCAGCATGTCAGGGGGCGAGCAGTACGTC. It translates to CASSMSGGEQYV.

In its sample, this clonotype was seen a few times. CDR3 loop: CASSQAVGEKLFF. CDR3 coding DNA: TGTGCCAGCAGCCAAGCAGTCGGTGAAAAACTGTTTTTT. V is TRBV3-1 and J is TRBJ1-4, with no clear D. Trimming took 1 base from V and 7 from J, leaving 7 bases between them. CDR3 length: 13 amino acids. CDR1 LGHDT and CDR2 YNNKEL come from the germline V gene (reference sequence).

Only a few counts were recorded for this clonotype. J is TRBJ1-1 and V is TRBV24-1; possibly TRBD1 for D (6 bases). The V end lost 7 bases, the J end lost 7 bases, and 18 bases lay between the germline ends. CDR3 size: 14 residues. CDR1 KGHDR and CDR2 SFDVKD come from the germline V gene. The CDR3, as DNA: TGTGCCACCAGAACCAACAGGGTCGATGATGAAGCTTTCTTT. It specifies CATRTNRVDDEAFF.

J is TRBJ2-7 and V is TRBV6-5; tentative D call: TRBD1 (5 bases). The CDR3 length is 14 residues. V lost 4 bases and J 3 bases, leaving 13 bases between the germline ends. Looked up from germline, CDR1 is MNHEY and CDR2 is SVGAGI. The CDR3 DNA sequence: TGTGCCAGCAGTTTACCGACAGATCGCTACGAGCAGTACGTC. Its protein is CASSLPTDRYEQYV.

This clonotype was found many times. The genes are TRBV29-1 and TRBJ2-3; a possible D gene is TRBD2 (6 bases). Germline V gene lookup returns CDR1 SQVTM and CDR2 ANQGSEA. CDR3 length: 14 amino acids. V lost 7 bases and J lost 6, with 20 bases in between. The CDR3 nucleotides are TGCAGCGCGTGGACTAACACGGCGGGGGATACGCAGTATTTT. It is translated as CSAWTNTAGDTQYF.

This clonotype came up many times. This sequence joins TRBV2 and TRBJ2-5; D is uncertain. Trimming shortened V by 2 bases and J by 3 bases, and 4 bases separated the two germline ends. Germline assignment: CDR1 SNHLY and CDR2 FYNNEI. This CDR3 spans 12 amino acids. The CDR3 region has the DNA TGTGCCAGCAGTGAACAGGAAGAGACCCAGTACTTC. Its protein is CASSEQEETQYF.

This clonotype was counted only a few times. This chain connects TRBV12-3 or TRBV12-4 to TRBJ2-1; the D gene is possibly TRBD2 (5 bases). There are 14 residues in the CDR3. V was clipped by 6 bases and J by 0 bases, with 9 bases between them. The CDR3 spells CASRRAASYNEQFF. Here the CDR3 DNA reads TGTGCCAGCAGGCGGGCCGCCTCCTACAATGAGCAGTTCTTC.

This chain connects TRBV4-2 to TRBJ2-4, with 9 bases aligning to TRBD2. Germline values: CDR1 LGHNA, CDR2 YNFKEQ. The CDR3 is 19 residues long. J gave up 0 bases and V 1 base, and 10 bases lay outside the gene matches. CDR3 DNA sequence: TGTGCCAGCAGCCAAGGTCGACTAGCGGATGATCTAGCCAAAAACATTCAGTACTTC. This codes for CASSQGRLADDLAKNIQYF.

This clonotype was recorded a few times. This chain uses TRBV12-3 or TRBV12-4 with TRBJ2-1, with 8 nucleotides matching TRBD2. The CDR3 extends over 17 amino acids. After removal of 5 bases from V and 2 bases from J, the junction contained 11 bases not matched to a gene. Here the CDR3 reads CASSLRLAQRTYNEQFF. CDR3 nucleotides: TGTGCCAGCAGTCTCAGACTAGCGCAACGTACCTACAATGAGCAGTTCTTC.

This clonotype was counted at least ten times. The genes are TRBV12-3 or TRBV12-4 and TRBJ1-1, with unresolved D. The CDR3 spans 15 residues. V lost 5 bases and J lost 3, with 16 bases in between. CDR3 residues: CASSLLARRDTEAFF. In DNA form, the CDR3 reads TGTGCCAGCAGTCTACTGGCGAGGAGGGACACTGAAGCTTTCTTT.

CDR3 DNA: TGTGCCAGCAGCCAAATGGGGGGGGAGACTGAAGCTTTCTTT. This gives the protein CASSQMGGETEAFF. V and J are TRBV3-1 and TRBJ1-1; tentative D call: TRBD1 (5 bases). This CDR3 region has 14 residues. Germline CDR1 reads LGHDT; CDR2 reads YNNKEL (reference sequence). Between the trimmed V and J ends, which lost 2 bases and 5 bases, there was a span of 12 bases. The full variable domain, its missing parts supplied by reference TRBV3-1 and TRBJ1-1, is DTAVSQTPKYLVTQMGNDKSIKCEQNLGHDTMYWYKQDSKKFLKIMFSYNNKELIINETVPNRFSPKSPDKAHLNLHINSLELGDSAVYFCASSQMGGETEAFFGQGTRLTVV.